A single T cell receptor (beta chain) is shown here with its context. What it binds is not known. This sample stems from a study of cytomegalovirus exposure and HLA in healthy donors. Study-level information: The early release's HLA-typed donors yielded 78 million or so unique TCRs.

Regarding the study as a whole: Using a false discovery rate of 0.05, a later analysis showed that roughly 16,000 TCR beta sequences were associated with HLA alleles. About 87% or about 30% of the time was how often most TCR beta V segments were productive, according to an earlier analysis. Published work reported that the classifier diagnosed cytomegalovirus status with high specificity and sensitivity.

The PCR contained 60 Vbeta and 13 Jbeta primers. Repertoires were generated with immunoSEQ multiplex PCR, while TCRdb's copy carries only in-frame clones and drops some. The sample carries 170,000 or so clones, over 70% recorded once. The sample comprised PBMCs. This TCR derives from a male donor in good health and CMV-seronegative.

In DNA form, the CDR3 reads TGCGCCAGCAGCCAGGGTCGGGGAAGCAATCAGCCCCAGCATTTT. Protein sequence: CASSQGRGSNQPQHF. The chain is built from TRBV4-3 and TRBJ1-5; D is unresolved. The CDR3 spans 15 residues. Per germline, CDR1 LGHNA and CDR2 YSLEER. V was trimmed by 3 bases and J by 1 base, leaving 10 bases between them.